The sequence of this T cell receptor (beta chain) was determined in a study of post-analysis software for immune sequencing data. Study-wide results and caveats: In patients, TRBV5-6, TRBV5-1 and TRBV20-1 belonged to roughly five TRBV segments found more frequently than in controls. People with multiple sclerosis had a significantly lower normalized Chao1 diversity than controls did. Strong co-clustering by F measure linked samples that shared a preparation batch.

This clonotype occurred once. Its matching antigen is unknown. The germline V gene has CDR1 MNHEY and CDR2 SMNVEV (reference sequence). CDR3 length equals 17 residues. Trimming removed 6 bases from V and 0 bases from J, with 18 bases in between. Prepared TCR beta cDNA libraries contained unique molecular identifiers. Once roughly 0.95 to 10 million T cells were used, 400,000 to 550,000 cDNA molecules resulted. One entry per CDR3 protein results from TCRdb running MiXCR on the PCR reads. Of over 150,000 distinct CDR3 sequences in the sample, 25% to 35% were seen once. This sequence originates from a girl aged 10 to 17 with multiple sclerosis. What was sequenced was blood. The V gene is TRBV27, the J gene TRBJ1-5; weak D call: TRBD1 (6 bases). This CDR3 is CASSDGPTGYSNQPQHF. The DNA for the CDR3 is TGTGCCAGCAGCGACGGGCCGACAGGTTATAGCAATCAGCCCCAGCATTTT.